These T cell receptor beta chains were read from a single sample in a study of blood T cell repertoires in COVID-19. Repertoires were generated with immunoSEQ multiplex PCR, while TCRdb's copy carries only in-frame clones and drops some. The table lists roughly 330,000 clones, around 83% of them singletons, with about 1.2% in the top ten. Sequencing was carried out using peripheral blood. These TCRs come from a woman in her 50s with acute or convalescent COVID-19. The CDR3 runs from the conserved cysteine through the conserved F or W. D genes are given only for firm matches. Size is stated for part of the rows, as once, few or many counts, or as a class when the clone is expanded.

j_call cdr3_length d_call v_call clone_size cdr3_nt cdr3_aa
TRBJ1-2 12 - TRBV29-1 - TGCAGCGTTGAGACAGCTAACTATGGCTACACCTTC CSVETANYGYTF
TRBJ2-7 17 TRBD2 TRBV27 - TGTGCCAGCAGTTTGGCGCTACGAGCGGGAGTAGGGTGGGAGCAGTACTTC CASSLALRAGVGWEQYF
TRBJ2-5 13 - TRBV2 - TGTGCCAGTAGGGATGGGCAGGGGGAGACCCAGTACTTC CASRDGQGETQYF
TRBJ1-2 16 TRBD1 TRBV7-2 - TGTGCCAGCAGCTTAGCCCTCGGGGACAGGGGGTATGGCTACACCTTC CASSLALGDRGYGYTF
TRBJ2-7 15 - TRBV18 - TGTGCCAGCTCATCCTCCGGGACACCCTCCTACGAGCAGTACTTC CASSSSGTPSYEQYF
TRBJ1-5 18 - TRBV15 once TGTGCCACCAGCAGAGATAGCAACACAGGGTCGGGCAATCAGCCCCAGCATTTT CATSRDSNTGSGNQPQHF
TRBJ1-1 16 TRBD1 TRBV19 - TGTGCCAGTAGTTCCCGGGACAGGGCTTTGAACACTGAAGCTTTCTTT CASSSRDRALNTEAFF
TRBJ1-2 13 - TRBV7-3 - TGTGCCAGCAGCCGGGGATTTAACTATGGCTACACCTTC CASSRGFNYGYTF
TRBJ2-2 14 - TRBV5-1 - TGCGCCAGCAGCTTGACAGGGAGAACCGGGGAGCTGTTTTTT CASSLTGRTGELFF
TRBJ1-4 14 - TRBV5-1 - TGCGCCAGCAGCCCTGGTTGGGGGGGCGAAAAACTGTTTTTT CASSPGWGGEKLFF
TRBJ1-1 14 TRBD1 TRBV25-1 - TGTGCCAGCAGTGAAGCCAGGGGGCAGACTGAAGCTTTCTTT CASSEARGQTEAFF
TRBJ1-2 15 TRBD1 TRBV18 few TGTGCCAGCTCACACCGGACAGGGTTAGAGTACGGCTACACCTTC CASSHRTGLEYGYTF
TRBJ2-7 16 TRBD1 TRBV9 - TGTGCCAGCAGCACCCGGACAGGGGGTCTTCTCTACGAGCAGTACTTC CASSTRTGGLLYEQYF
TRBJ1-2 14 TRBD1 TRBV24-1 once TGTGCCACCAGTGACCCGGGACAGGCGGGGGGCTACACCTTC CATSDPGQAGGYTF
TRBJ1-6 16 - TRBV19 - TGTGCCAGTAGTACAGGCCGAAGCTCCTATAATTCACCCCTCCACTTT CASSTGRSSYNSPLHF
TRBJ2-3 16 TRBD2 TRBV4-2 - TGTGCCAGCAGCCAACTAACTAGCGGGACCACAGATACGCAGTATTTT CASSQLTSGTTDTQYF
TRBJ1-5 15 - TRBV7-2 - TGTGCCAGCAGCTACGAACAGGGTAGCAATCAGCCCCAGCATTTT CASSYEQGSNQPQHF
TRBJ1-2 13 - TRBV19 - TGTGCCAGTAGTCCCGGACGGACTGACCCTAGGACCTTC CASSPGRTDPRTF
TRBJ1-5 15 - TRBV19 - TGTGCCAGTAGCCCTACAGGAGGGGCGGCTCAGCCCCAGCATTTT CASSPTGGAAQPQHF
TRBJ2-2 14 - TRBV7-2 - TGTGCCAGCAGCTTAGATTCGGGCACCGGGGAGCTGTTTTTT CASSLDSGTGELFF
TRBJ2-5 17 TRBD2 TRBV5-4 - TGTGCCAGCAGCCCTCGGCTAGCGGGGACTCCTACTGGGACCCAGTACTTC CASSPRLAGTPTGTQYF
TRBJ1-5 15 - TRBV7-6 - TGTGCCAGCAGCTTAGAGACTAATGGCAATCGGCCCCAGCATTTT CASSLETNGNRPQHF
TRBJ2-5 12 - TRBV3-1/TRBV3-2 - TGTGCCAGCAGCCGCGAAACTCGTACCCAGTACTTC CASSRETRTQYF
TRBJ1-4 13 - TRBV29-1 - TGCAGCGTTGAAGGAGTAACTAATGAAAAACTGTTTTTT CSVEGVTNEKLFF
TRBJ1-5 14 TRBD1 TRBV27 few TGTGCCAGCAGTCCACGGACAGGGCTTCAGCCCCAGCATTTT CASSPRTGLQPQHF
TRBJ1-1 16 TRBD1 TRBV5-1 - TGCGCCAGCAGCTTTACGACAGGGGGCCCCAACACTGAAGCTTTCTTT CASSFTTGGPNTEAFF
TRBJ2-3 15 TRBD1 TRBV24-1 - TGTGCCACCAGCCCGGGACAGGGGTACACAGATACGCAGTATTTT CATSPGQGYTDTQYF
TRBJ2-2 15 TRBD1 TRBV7-2 - TGTGCCAGCAGCCGGACAGGCCCCAACACCGGGGAGCTGTTTTTT CASSRTGPNTGELFF
TRBJ1-5 15 - TRBV28 - TGTGCCAGCAGCCAACAGGGTTGGGGCATTCAGCCCCAGCATTTT CASSQQGWGIQPQHF
TRBJ2-3 15 - TRBV5-1 - TGCGCCAGCAGCTTAGTAGGGGAAGGGACAGATACGCAGTATTTT CASSLVGEGTDTQYF
TRBJ2-1 15 TRBD1 TRBV12-5 once TGTGCTAGTGGCCGGCCGGGACAGGGGCTTGCTGAGCAGTTCTTC CASGRPGQGLAEQFF
TRBJ2-3 15 - TRBV5-1 - TGCGCCAGCAGCTTGGCCAGGGGTAGCACAGATACGCAGTATTTT CASSLARGSTDTQYF
TRBJ1-1 17 TRBD1 TRBV28 - TGTGCCAGCAGGAGGCAACAGGGGGGAGTCCTGAACACTGAAGCTTTCTTT CASRRQQGGVLNTEAFF
TRBJ2-1 14 TRBD2 TRBV6-2/TRBV6-3 once TGTGCCAGCAGTTACCCAGCGGGACGAGGTGAGCAGTTCTTC CASSYPAGRGEQFF
TRBJ2-3 16 - TRBV24-1 - TGTGCCACCAGTGACCCTCAGCGGGTAGGGACAGATACGCAGTATTTT CATSDPQRVGTDTQYF
TRBJ1-4 12 - TRBV30 - TGTGCCTGGACCGACAAGAATGAAAAACTGTTTTTT CAWTDKNEKLFF
TRBJ2-7 15 TRBD2 TRBV28 - TGTGCCAGCAGCTCCCAACTAGCGGGAGGTGGGGAGCAGTACTTC CASSSQLAGGGEQYF
TRBJ1-1 14 TRBD1 TRBV2 - TGTGCCAGCAGTGGACAGGGAGATCGAACTGAAGCTTTCTTT CASSGQGDRTEAFF
TRBJ1-2 15 - TRBV6-4 - TGTGCCAGCAGTGAGTCGGGACTTGTTAACTATGGCTACACCTTC CASSESGLVNYGYTF
TRBJ2-1 14 - TRBV3-1/TRBV3-2 - TGTGCCAGCAGCCTCGGTTATACGGGAAGGGAGCAGTTCTTC CASSLGYTGREQFF
TRBJ1-1 13 - TRBV6-6 - TGTGCCAGCAGTTTTTCGGGGGACACTGAAGCTTTCTTT CASSFSGDTEAFF
TRBJ2-2 15 - TRBV7-3 - TGTGCCAGCAGCCCTGAGGCGGGGAGCGTCGGGGAGCTGTTTTTT CASSPEAGSVGELFF
TRBJ2-2 12 - TRBV24-1 once TGTGCCACCAGTGTGGGGAGCCGGGAGCTGTTTTTT CATSVGSRELFF
TRBJ2-2 14 - TRBV6-5 - TGTGCCAGCATGACCGCGGTGAACACCGGGGAGCTGTTTTTT CASMTAVNTGELFF
TRBJ1-2 11 - TRBV12-3/TRBV12-4 - TGTGCGAATCTAGGGGCGCGGGGCTACACCTTC CANLGARGYTF
TRBJ2-2 15 TRBD1 TRBV6-5 - TGTGCCAGCAGTTACTTGGCAGGGGGAACCGGGGAGCTGTTTTTT CASSYLAGGTGELFF
TRBJ2-2 18 TRBD2 TRBV30 few TGTGCCTCCCACCGTACGGTAGCGGGAGGGATTAACACCGGGGAGCTGTTTTTT CASHRTVAGGINTGELFF
TRBJ1-2 16 TRBD1 TRBV9 - TGTGCCAGCAGCGTAACCCCGGGACAGACCAGCTTTGGCTACACCTTC CASSVTPGQTSFGYTF
TRBJ1-6 17 TRBD1 TRBV19 - TGTGCCAGTAGTCGAAACAGGGACAGCTCCTATAATTCACCCCTCCACTTT CASSRNRDSSYNSPLHF
TRBJ1-1 14 - TRBV7-9 - TGTGCCAGCAGCTCGGACAGTGGGTCCACTGAAGCTTTCTTT CASSSDSGSTEAFF
TRBJ1-2 15 - TRBV4-3 - TGCGCCAGCAGCCAAGATCTCAGGTTGTACTATGGCTACACCTTC CASSQDLRLYYGYTF
TRBJ2-1 13 - TRBV30 - TGTGCCGCGGGACAGCGCCCGAGGGATGAGCAGTTCTTC CAAGQRPRDEQFF
TRBJ1-4 12 - TRBV6-4 - TGTGCCAGCGCACCGGGGATCGAAAAACTGTTTTTT CASAPGIEKLFF
TRBJ1-1 14 - TRBV5-1 - TGCGCCAGCAGAGGACTGTCCATGAACACTGAAGCTTTCTTT CASRGLSMNTEAFF
TRBJ2-1 14 TRBD2 TRBV7-9 - TGTGCCAGCGGTCGGACTAGCGACTACAATGAGCAGTTCTTC CASGRTSDYNEQFF